Below, one TCR beta chain is given with its context. The entry originates in a study of blood T cell repertoires in COVID-19. Study at large: PBMCs, B-cell-depleted T cells, or T cells provided the cDNA or gDNA that made up the material.

The V gene lost 0 bases and the J gene lost 0 bases, with 9 bases spanning the gap. The CDR3 is made up of 17 amino acids. Germline V gene data show CDR1 as SGHVS and CDR2 as FNYEAQ. Per the original methods: By means of reference gene primer amplification, nucleated cell counts were estimated. The data were produced by immunoSEQ multiplex PCR, yet TCRdb's version contains in-frame clones alone and is incomplete. Clone size and V and J calls were adopted from that table, with D and trimming inferred from the DNA. This table has 200,000 to 300,000 clones, more than 80% appearing once. The V gene is TRBV7-6, the J gene TRBJ1-6, with D hard to call. This receptor was identified in a woman aged 35 to 49 with acute or convalescent COVID-19. Sequencing used peripheral blood. The CDR3 coding sequence is TGTGCCAGCAGCTTAGCGTTGGCGGGCTCCTATAATTCACCCCTCCACTTT. As protein: CASSLALAGSYNSPLHF.